One and the same sample provided the 9 T cell receptor beta chains below, sequenced in a study of cytomegalovirus exposure and HLA in healthy donors. Vbeta (60) and Jbeta (13) primers were used in the PCR. TCRdb's copy holds only in-frame clones and misses some; the assay was immunoSEQ multiplex PCR. The table includes around 75,000 clones, approximately 80% detected once. Source material: PBMCs. The receptor set was obtained from a man aged 35 to 55 in good health and CMV-seronegative.

The chain uses TRBV19 and TRBJ2-7, with no clear D. V lost 6 bases to trimming and J lost 0 bases, with 9 bases between them. Germline CDR1 reads LNHDA; CDR2 reads SQIVND (reference sequence). The CDR3 is made up of 13 amino acids. The CDR3 DNA is TGTGCCAGTAGCGACATGTACTCCTACGAGCAGTACTTC. Translated: CASSDMYSYEQYF.

This clone was observed a single time. V usage is TRBV27 and J usage is TRBJ1-1; D uncertain. V dropped 2 bases and J dropped 4 bases, with 8 bases sitting between them. CDR3 length: 13 amino acids. The germline V gene encodes CDR1 MNHEY and CDR2 SMNVEV (reference sequence). The CDR3 DNA reads as TGTGCCAGCAGTTTAACGGGTCTCACTGAAGCTTTCTTT. This encodes CASSLTGLTEAFF.

This clone came up a few times. The chain recombines TRBV18 with TRBJ2-3; a weak D match, TRBD1 (6 bases). V gave up 2 bases and J gave up 4 bases, with 10 bases separating them. Germline values: CDR1 KGHSH, CDR2 LQKENI. The CDR3 is 14 residues long. The CDR3 region is CASSPSPGADTQYF. The CDR3 DNA sequence: TGTGCCAGCTCACCATCGCCAGGGGCAGATACGCAGTATTTT.

A word on this clone: At one end, the junction sequence differs from germline, possibly due to a read error. CDR3 DNA: TGTTCCAGCAGCAAACCGGGACAGGGGGGGCAAGAGACCCAGTACTTC. This translates into CSSSKPGQGGQETQYF. This chain links TRBV7-9 with TRBJ2-5, with 11 bases identical to TRBD1. The CDR3 sequence is 16 residues long. The V gene's germline CDR1 is SEHNR and CDR2 FQNEAQ (reference sequence).

This chain uses TRBV18 with TRBJ2-4; the match to TRBD2 covers 10 bases. The V gene's germline CDR1 is KGHSH and CDR2 LQKENI. With 5 bases clipped from V and 5 bases from J, the junction kept 6 bases outside the gene matches. CDR3 length: 15 amino acids. The CDR3 region is CASSAAGTSENIQYF. For the CDR3, the DNA is TGTGCCAGCTCAGCGGCCGGGACTAGCGAAAACATTCAGTACTTC.

The chain couples TRBV27 to TRBJ2-1; 8 positions agree with TRBD2. V was pared by 6 bases and J by 0 bases, with 7 bases of the junction left unmatched. The germline V gene has CDR1 MNHEY and CDR2 SMNVEV (reference sequence). The CDR3 is 16 amino acids. As DNA, the CDR3 is TGTGCCAGCAGCGGGGGGGCCTCGAGCTCCTACAATGAGCAGTTCTTC. This codes for CASSGGASSSYNEQFF.

This clone was recorded a few times. This chain joins TRBV7-9 and TRBJ1-2; 9 nucleotides agree with TRBD1. CDR3 length: 14 amino acids. V lost 5 bases, J lost 5 bases, and 6 bases stayed unmatched. Per the germline V gene, CDR1 is SEHNR and CDR2 is FQNEAQ (reference sequence). CDR3 in DNA: TGTGCCAGCAGCCCACCGGGACAGGGTTATGGCTACACCTTC. This sequence encodes CASSPPGQGYGYTF.

This chain joins TRBV5-1 and TRBJ1-2; D is ambiguous. Trimming pared 4 bases from V and 7 bases from J, leaving 11 bases between. The CDR3 is made up of 12 amino acids. Per the germline V gene, CDR1 is SGHRS and CDR2 is YFSETQ. The CDR3 sequence: CASSPGGRGYTF. Here the CDR3 DNA reads TGCGCCAGCAGCCCAGGAGGACGTGGCTACACCTTC.

V usage is TRBV5-4 and J usage is TRBJ2-2; 9 nucleotides match TRBD2. Losses at the gene ends were 7 bases for V and 5 bases for J; bases not matched to a gene: 9. CDR1 SGHNT and CDR2 YYREEE come from the germline V gene (reference sequence). The CDR3 sequence is 15 residues long. The CDR3 loop reads CASRGGGAGTGELFF. The CDR3 DNA is TGTGCCAGCCGGGGCGGGGGGGCCGGGACCGGGGAGCTGTTTTTT.